The rows below give T cell receptor beta chains drawn from one sample of a study of beta chain features in type 1 diabetes. Some clones are missing from TCRdb's copy, which holds only in-frame ones; the method was immunoSEQ multiplex PCR. Here the sample spans 400,000 to 500,000 clones, over 11% being singletons. Sequenced: naive CD4+ T cells from blood. These receptors all stem from a man aged 30 to 39 in good health. CDR3s include the opening cysteine and the closing phenylalanine or tryptophan. D genes are given only for firm matches. Not every row has a clone size; where given, it reads once, few, many or a size class.

many	TRBV7-9	.	TRBJ2-4	CASSRNIQYF	TGTGCCAGCAGCCGGAACATTCAGTACTTC
.	TRBV7-6	TRBD2	TRBJ2-3	CASSLGAGFTDTQYF	TGTGCCAGCAGCTTAGGAGCGGGGTTCACAGATACGCAGTATTTT
.	TRBV5-4	TRBD2	TRBJ2-5	CASSFLAGGRSETQYF	TGTGCCAGCAGCTTCCTAGCGGGGGGGCGGTCGGAGACCCAGTACTTC
few	TRBV29-1	.	TRBJ1-1	CSVGWARMNTEAFF	TGCAGCGTTGGGTGGGCCCGCATGAACACTGAAGCTTTCTTT
few	TRBV7-2	.	TRBJ2-3	CASSQSPDGSTFNTQYF	TGTGCCAGCAGCCAAAGTCCGGACGGCAGTACCTTCAATACGCAGTATTTT
.	TRBV2	.	TRBJ1-2	CASSEGLNYGYTF	TGTGCCAGCAGTGAGGGACTAAACTATGGCTACACCTTC
.	TRBV6-6	TRBD1	TRBJ2-7	CASAETVQGAYEQYF	TGTGCCAGCGCAGAAACGGTCCAGGGGGCCTACGAGCAGTACTTC
few	TRBV29-1	.	TRBJ1-1	CSVPRTAPNTEAFF	TGCAGCGTTCCACGGACAGCGCCGAACACTGAAGCTTTCTTT
few	TRBV30	.	TRBJ2-6	CAWSVGANVLTF	TGTGCCTGGAGTGTTGGGGCCAACGTCCTGACTTTC
.	TRBV30	.	TRBJ2-1	CAWSVRMDSEQFF	TGTGCCTGGAGTGTACGGATGGACTCTGAGCAGTTCTTC
.	TRBV9	TRBD1	TRBJ2-1	CASSVVQGAYEQFF	TGTGCCAGCAGCGTAGTTCAGGGGGCCTATGAGCAGTTCTTC
.	TRBV4-1	TRBD2	TRBJ2-3	CASSQLDSGSGADTQYF	TGCGCCAGCAGCCAATTAGACAGCGGGAGTGGCGCAGATACGCAGTATTTT
few	TRBV15	TRBD2	TRBJ2-5	CATSRGPAGVETQYF	TGTGCCACCAGCAGAGGCCCAGCGGGGGTGGAGACCCAGTACTTC
.	TRBV19	.	TRBJ1-1	CASSTISGKTEAFF	TGTGCCAGTAGCACAATATCAGGGAAAACTGAAGCTTTCTTT
few	TRBV21-1	.	TRBJ2-5	CASSRRFGSAQETQYF	TGTGCCAGCAGCCGAAGGTTTGGGTCAGCACAAGAGACCCAGTACTTC
few	TRBV7-8	TRBD2	TRBJ2-3	CASLSGRVIQSDTQYF	TGTGCCAGCCTTAGCGGGAGGGTTATTCAGTCAGATACGCAGTATTTT
few	TRBV7-9	.	TRBJ2-1	CASSSAGENEQFF	TGTGCCAGCAGCTCGGCAGGGGAGAATGAGCAGTTCTTC
few	TRBV19	TRBD2	TRBJ2-3	CARSSGGSPDTQYF	TGTGCCAGGTCGAGCGGCGGGAGCCCAGATACGCAGTATTTT
few	TRBV7-2	TRBD2	TRBJ2-3	CASSLIGTRENTQYF	TGTGCCAGCAGCTTAATTGGGACTAGAGAAAATACGCAGTATTTT
.	TRBV9	TRBD2	TRBJ2-1	CASSPTRTSGSYNEQFF	TGTGCCAGCAGCCCTACTCGGACTAGCGGTTCTTACAATGAGCAGTTCTTC
few	TRBV30	TRBD1	TRBJ1-2	CAWDRGHGYTF	TGTGCCTGGGACAGGGGGCATGGCTACACCTTC
.	TRBV7-2	TRBD2	TRBJ2-1	CASRRSGSYNEQFF	TGTGCCAGCCGCCGTAGCGGGTCCTACAATGAGCAGTTCTTC
.	TRBV19	.	TRBJ1-2	CASSQRQNYGYTF	TGTGCCAGTAGTCAACGACAGAACTATGGCTACACCTTC
.	TRBV14	.	TRBJ1-3	CASSRIKGNTIYF	TGTGCCAGCAGCCGGATTAAGGGAAACACCATATATTTT
.	TRBV29-1	TRBD1	TRBJ1-1	CSDGPDREWSEAFF	TGCAGCGACGGCCCCGACAGGGAATGGAGTGAAGCTTTCTTT
few	TRBV9	.	TRBJ2-7	CASSPNRAQFYEQYF	TGTGCCAGCAGCCCAAACAGGGCCCAATTTTACGAGCAGTACTTC
few	TRBV9	TRBD2	TRBJ2-7	CASSPHSGGSYEQYF	TGTGCCAGCAGCCCCCACAGCGGGGGGAGCTACGAGCAGTACTTC
.	TRBV9	TRBD2	TRBJ2-2	CASSPSGSFTGELFF	TGTGCCAGCAGCCCTAGCGGGAGCTTTACCGGGGAGCTGTTTTTT
.	TRBV7-2	TRBD2	TRBJ2-7	CASSSVRRGYVEQYF	TGTGCCAGCAGCTCCGTTCGGCGGGGGTATGTCGAGCAGTACTTC
.	TRBV11-3	.	TRBJ2-3	CASSPVGDWGLGTDTQYF	TGTGCCAGCAGCCCAGTAGGTGACTGGGGGCTAGGCACAGATACGCAGTATTTT
few	TRBV15	TRBD1	TRBJ2-3	CATSRGVGTGRVADTQYF	TGTGCCACCAGCAGAGGAGTTGGGACAGGGCGGGTGGCAGATACGCAGTATTTT
.	TRBV11-2	TRBD1	TRBJ1-2	CASSTGGGYTF	TGTGCCAGCAGCACAGGGGGCGGCTACACCTTC
.	TRBV4-2	TRBD2	TRBJ2-1	CASSQVASGRYEQFF	TGTGCCAGCAGCCAAGTCGCTAGCGGGAGGTATGAGCAGTTCTTC
few	TRBV7-9	.	TRBJ2-1	CASSLIKGGPNNEQFF	TGTGCCAGCAGCTTAATCAAGGGGGGCCCTAACAATGAGCAGTTCTTC
.	TRBV30	.	TRBJ1-2	CAWSESRVGYGYTF	TGTGCCTGGAGTGAGAGCAGGGTGGGCTATGGCTACACCTTC
.	TRBV13	.	TRBJ2-2	CASSFGRTGRNTGELFF	TGTGCCAGCAGCTTTGGGAGGACGGGTCGGAACACCGGGGAGCTGTTTTTT
.	TRBV14	.	TRBJ2-1	CASSALQARDEQFF	TGTGCCAGCAGCGCTTTACAGGCCCGGGATGAGCAGTTCTTC